This TCR beta chain was recovered during a study of blood T cell repertoires in COVID-19. CDR1 and CDR2 (germline): SGHNT, YYREEE (reference sequence). The length of the CDR3 is 15 residues. V gave up 0 bases and J gave up 7 bases; unmatched junction bases: 5. TCRdb keeps only in-frame clones here, not all; method: immunoSEQ multiplex PCR. The sample lists about 150,000 clones, over 80% occurring once. This clonotype was obtained from a woman aged 40-49 years with active or convalescent COVID-19. The gene calls are TRBV5-4 and TRBJ1-4; 8 positions agree with TRBD1. The sample was peripheral blood. CDR3 region: CASSLATGGGEKLFF. The CDR3 coding sequence is TGTGCCAGCAGCTTGGCTACAGGGGGGGGTGAAAAACTGTTTTTT. The full variable domain, completed using reference TRBV5-4 and TRBJ1-4, is ETGVTQSPTHLIKTRGQQVTLRCSSQSGHNTVSWYQQALGQGPQFIFQYYREEENGRGNFPPRFSGLQFPNYSSELNVNALELDDSALYLCASSLATGGGEKLFFGSGTQLSVL.